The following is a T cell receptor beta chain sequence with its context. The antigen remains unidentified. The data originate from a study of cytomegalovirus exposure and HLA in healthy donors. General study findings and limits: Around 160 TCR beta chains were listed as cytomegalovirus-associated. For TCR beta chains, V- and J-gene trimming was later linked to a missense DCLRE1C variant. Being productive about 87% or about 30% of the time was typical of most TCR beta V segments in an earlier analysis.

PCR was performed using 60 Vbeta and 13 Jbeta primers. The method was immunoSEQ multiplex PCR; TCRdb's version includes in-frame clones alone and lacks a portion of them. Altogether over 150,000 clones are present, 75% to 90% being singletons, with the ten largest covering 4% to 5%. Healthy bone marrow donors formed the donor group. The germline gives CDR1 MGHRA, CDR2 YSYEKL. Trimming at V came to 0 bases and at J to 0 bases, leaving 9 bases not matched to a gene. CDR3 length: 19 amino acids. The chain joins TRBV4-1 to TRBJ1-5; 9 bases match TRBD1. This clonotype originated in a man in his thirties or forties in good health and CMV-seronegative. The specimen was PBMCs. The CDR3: CASSQDLDRGGYSNQPQHF. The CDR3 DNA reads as TGCGCCAGCAGCCAAGATCTCGACAGGGGGGGGTATAGCAATCAGCCCCAGCATTTT.